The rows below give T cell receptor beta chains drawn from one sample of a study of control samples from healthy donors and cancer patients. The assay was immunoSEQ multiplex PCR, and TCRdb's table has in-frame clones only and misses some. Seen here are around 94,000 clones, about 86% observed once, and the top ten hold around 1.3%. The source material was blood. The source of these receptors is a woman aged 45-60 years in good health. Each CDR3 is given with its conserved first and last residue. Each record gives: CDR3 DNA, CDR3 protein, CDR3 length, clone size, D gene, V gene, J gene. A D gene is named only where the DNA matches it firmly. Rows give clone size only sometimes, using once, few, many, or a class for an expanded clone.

TGTGCCAGCAGTTACTACGGGGGGAACACAGATACGCAGTATTTT	CASSYYGGNTDTQYF	15	once	TRBD2	TRBV6-6	TRBJ2-3
TGTGCCAGCAGTCCTGCCCGCTATGGCTACACCTTC	CASSPARYGYTF	12	once	-	TRBV6-5	TRBJ1-2
TGTGCCAGCAGGGGCGGGAGCACCTACGAGCAGTACTTC	CASRGGSTYEQYF	13	once	TRBD2	TRBV2	TRBJ2-7
TGCAGTGCTAGTCCGGGACAGGGAGAGACCCAGTACTTC	CSASPGQGETQYF	13	few	TRBD1	TRBV20-1	TRBJ2-5
TGTGCCAGTGGCAGGGGAAGCTACACCTTC	CASGRGSYTF	10	-	-	TRBV19	TRBJ1-2
TGCAGCGTTGGGGACAGGGGGACGTATGGCTACACCTTC	CSVGDRGTYGYTF	13	-	TRBD1	TRBV29-1	TRBJ1-2
TGCGCCAGCAGTCCTCGTTCCAGGAGACTATCGAATCAGCCCCAGCATTTT	CASSPRSRRLSNQPQHF	17	-	-	TRBV23-1	TRBJ1-5
TGCGCCAGCAGCTTGGGACTAGCGGGAGCAGGGATAGATACGCAGTATTTT	CASSLGLAGAGIDTQYF	17	once	TRBD2	TRBV5-1	TRBJ2-3
TGCAGTGGGTCTAAGCTCTACGAGCAGTACTTC	CSGSKLYEQYF	11	-	-	TRBV20-1	TRBJ2-7
TGCAGCGTTGAGATGGGGGCATCCTACTATGGCTACACCTTC	CSVEMGASYYGYTF	14	-	-	TRBV29-1	TRBJ1-2
TGTGCCATCAGTGGCGACAGGGAAAACACTGAAGCTTTCTTT	CAISGDRENTEAFF	14	-	TRBD1	TRBV10-3	TRBJ1-1
TGTGCCAGCAGTTACTCGAGGGGAACTGAAGCTTTCTTT	CASSYSRGTEAFF	13	-	-	TRBV6-2/TRBV6-3	TRBJ1-1
TGTGCCAGCAGTGAAGCCCATGCCGGGACACCGTACGAGCAGTACTTC	CASSEAHAGTPYEQYF	16	-	-	TRBV2	TRBJ2-7
TGTGCCAGCAGTTACGGCCAGGGGAGAGGGGAGACCCAGTACTTC	CASSYGQGRGETQYF	15	-	-	TRBV6-5	TRBJ2-5
TGTGCCAGCAGCCCACTGACAGGCGCAAATTCACCCCTCCACTTT	CASSPLTGANSPLHF	15	once	-	TRBV11-3	TRBJ1-6